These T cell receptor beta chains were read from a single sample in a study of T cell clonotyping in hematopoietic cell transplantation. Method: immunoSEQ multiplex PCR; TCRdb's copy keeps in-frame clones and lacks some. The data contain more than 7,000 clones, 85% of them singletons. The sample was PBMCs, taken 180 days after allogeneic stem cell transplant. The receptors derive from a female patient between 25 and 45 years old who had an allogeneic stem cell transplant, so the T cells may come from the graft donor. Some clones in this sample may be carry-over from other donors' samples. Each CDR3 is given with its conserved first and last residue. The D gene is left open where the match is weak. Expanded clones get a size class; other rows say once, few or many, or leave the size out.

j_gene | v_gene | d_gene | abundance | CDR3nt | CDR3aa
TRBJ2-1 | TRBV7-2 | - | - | TGTGCCAGCAGCTTTGCTCAGTACAATGAGCAGTTCTTC | CASSFAQYNEQFF
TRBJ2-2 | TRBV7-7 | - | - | TGTGCCAGCAGCCCCAACGACAGGATTAACACCGGGGAGCTGTTTTTT | CASSPNDRINTGELFF
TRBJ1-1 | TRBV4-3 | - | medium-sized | TGCGCCAGCAGCCAGATAGGGACGAGGGGGGTGGAAGCTTTCTTT | CASSQIGTRGVEAFF
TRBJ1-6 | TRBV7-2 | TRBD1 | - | TGTGCCAGCAGCTTTAAGGGGGCGGATAATTCACCCCTCCACTTT | CASSFKGADNSPLHF
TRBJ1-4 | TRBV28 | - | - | TGTGCCAGCAGTTCCTCGACAGGACCTAATGAAAAACTGTTTTTT | CASSSSTGPNEKLFF
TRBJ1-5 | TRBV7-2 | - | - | TGTGCCAGCAGCGGCGCCACATATAGCAATCAGCCCCAGCATTTT | CASSGATYSNQPQHF
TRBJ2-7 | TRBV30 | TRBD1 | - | TGTGCCTGGAGTTCTCGGTACAGGGGGAACTACGAGCAGTACTTC | CAWSSRYRGNYEQYF
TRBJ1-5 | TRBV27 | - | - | TGTGCCAGCAGTTTAATGAAGGGAGTCAGTCAGCCCCAGCATTTT | CASSLMKGVSQPQHF
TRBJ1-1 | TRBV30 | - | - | TGTGCCTGGAGTGTAGGGGATGCCACTGAAGCTTTCTTT | CAWSVGDATEAFF
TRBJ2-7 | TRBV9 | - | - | TGTGCCAGCAGTCGAGGACAAGGGGGCTACGAGCAGTACTTC | CASSRGQGGYEQYF
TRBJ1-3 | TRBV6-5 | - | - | TGTGCCAGCTGGACTGGAAACACCATATATTTT | CASWTGNTIYF
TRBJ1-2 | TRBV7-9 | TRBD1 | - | TGTGCCAGCAGCGCCACAGGGGGCGGCTACACCTTC | CASSATGGGYTF
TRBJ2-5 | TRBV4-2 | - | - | TGTGCCAGCAGCCAAGATTTGGGGGGGGACAAGACCCAGTACTTC | CASSQDLGGDKTQYF
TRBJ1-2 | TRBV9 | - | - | TGTGCCAGCAGCGCCGCACAGGGCGGCTACACCTTC | CASSAAQGGYTF
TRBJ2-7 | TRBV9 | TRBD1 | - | TGTGCCAGCAGCGCTGTCGTACGGGAAGACAGGGCTCTGCGCGAGCAGTACTTC | CASSAVVREDRALREQYF
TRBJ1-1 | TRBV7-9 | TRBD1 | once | TGTGCCAGCAGCAACCGGGACAGGGTCACTGAAGCTTTCTTT | CASSNRDRVTEAFF
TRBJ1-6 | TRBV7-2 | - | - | TGTGCCAGCAGGGGGAGCTCCTATAATTCACCCCTCCACTTT | CASRGSSYNSPLHF
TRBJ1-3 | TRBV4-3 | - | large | TGCGCCAGCAGCCAAGGTGACTCTGGAAACACCATATATTTT | CASSQGDSGNTIYF
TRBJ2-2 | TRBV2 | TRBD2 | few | TGTGCCAGCCTACGGGGGGGCCCGACCGGGGAGCTGTTTTTT | CASLRGGPTGELFF
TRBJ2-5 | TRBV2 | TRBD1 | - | TGTGCCAGCAGGGCGGACAGGGAAGAGACCCAGTACTTC | CASRADREETQYF
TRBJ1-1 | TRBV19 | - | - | TGTGCCAGTAAGGTATCAGTGAACACTGAAGCTTTCTTT | CASKVSVNTEAFF
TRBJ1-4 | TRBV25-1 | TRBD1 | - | TGTGCCAGCAGGTCCGGGACAGGGGATGAAAAACTGTTTTTT | CASRSGTGDEKLFF
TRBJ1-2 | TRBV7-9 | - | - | TGTGCCAGCGCCAGCCAAGAATACTATGGCTACACCTTC | CASASQEYYGYTF